This T cell receptor (beta chain) was sequenced during a study of T cell responses to AZD1222 COVID-19 vaccine. Study in general: Second doses were pooled across both intervals (about 4 or about 12 weeks). General study findings and limits: Spike-specific TCR breadth and depth grew following two AZD1222 doses.

From germline, CDR1 is SGDLS and CDR2 YYNGEE. The ends lost 3 bases at V and 3 bases at J; junction bases unmatched: 8. The CDR3 has 15 residues. In its sample, this clone was seen once. Its antigen is not known. Only in-frame clones appear in the TCRdb table, and some are missing; sequencing was by immunoSEQ multiplex PCR. The profile shows 93,000 or so clones, roughly 91% of them singletons. The material sequenced was peripheral blood, taken on day 0 of AZD1222 vaccination. The rearrangement links TRBV9 to TRBJ1-1; 7 bases agree with TRBD1. The sequence was obtained from an adult in good health. The CDR3 here is CASSAGGHFDTEAFF. CDR3 DNA sequence: TGTGCCAGCAGCGCAGGGGGTCATTTCGACACTGAAGCTTTCTTT.